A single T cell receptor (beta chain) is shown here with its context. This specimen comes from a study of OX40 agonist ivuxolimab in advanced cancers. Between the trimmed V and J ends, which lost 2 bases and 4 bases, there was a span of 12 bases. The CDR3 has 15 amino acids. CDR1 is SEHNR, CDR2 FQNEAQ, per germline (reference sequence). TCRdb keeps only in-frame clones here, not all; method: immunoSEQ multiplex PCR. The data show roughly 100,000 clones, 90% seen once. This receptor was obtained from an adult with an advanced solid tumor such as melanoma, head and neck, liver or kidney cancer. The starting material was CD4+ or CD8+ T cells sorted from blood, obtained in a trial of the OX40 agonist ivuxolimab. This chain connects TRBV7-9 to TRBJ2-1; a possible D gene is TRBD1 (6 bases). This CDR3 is CASSLPGTIYNEQFF. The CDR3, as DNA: TGTGCCAGCAGCTTACCCGGGACAATATACAATGAGCAGTTCTTC.